Listed below are T cell receptor beta chains from one sample, sequenced in a study of blood T cell repertoires in COVID-19. Assay used: immunoSEQ multiplex PCR; TCRdb lists only in-frame clones, some missing. Of approximately 160,000 clones in the sample, 84% were seen once. The specimen was PBMCs or T cells enriched from blood (not recorded which). The receptors originated from a woman aged 50 to 60 who had recovered from COVID-19. CDR3s include the opening cysteine and the closing phenylalanine or tryptophan. The D gene is left open where the match is weak. Clone size is stated in some rows and not others, as once, few, many or a class when expanded.

cdr3_length	d_call	clone_size	v_call	j_call	cdr3_aa	cdr3_nt
12	TRBD1	-	TRBV3-1/TRBV3-2	TRBJ1-2	CASSIGGRGYTF	TGTGCCAGCAGCATAGGGGGCAGAGGCTACACCTTC
14	-	-	TRBV7-7	TRBJ2-1	CASSLGDTTNEQFF	TGTGCTAGCAGCTTAGGCGACACCACCAATGAGCAGTTCTTC
13	-	-	TRBV5-8	TRBJ2-5	CASSPGAQETQYF	TGTGCCAGCAGCCCGGGAGCTCAAGAGACCCAGTACTTC
15	-	-	TRBV11-2	TRBJ2-2	CASSLLDSYTGELFF	TGTGCCAGCAGCTTATTGGACAGCTACACCGGGGAGCTGTTTTTT
14	TRBD1	once	TRBV2	TRBJ1-2	CASRTGQVTYGYTF	TGTGCCAGCAGGACCGGACAGGTGACTTATGGCTACACCTTC
14	-	-	TRBV2	TRBJ1-5	CASSDRRTNQPQHF	TGTGCCAGCAGTGACAGGCGAACCAATCAGCCCCAGCATTTT
14	-	-	TRBV11-2	TRBJ1-4	CASSLSVRGEKLFF	TGTGCCAGCAGCTTATCGGTTAGAGGGGAAAAACTGTTTTTT
13	-	-	TRBV3-1/TRBV3-2	TRBJ1-1	CASSQYGASEAFF	TGTGCCAGCAGCCAATATGGTGCCAGTGAAGCTTTCTTT
13	-	-	TRBV18	TRBJ1-1	CASSPSIGGEAFF	TGTGCCAGCTCACCAAGTATAGGGGGTGAAGCTTTCTTT
13	TRBD1	-	TRBV5-4	TRBJ1-2	CASSRDRADGYTF	TGTGCCAGCAGCCGGGACAGGGCGGATGGCTACACCTTC
15	-	-	TRBV7-8	TRBJ2-3	CASSLERGHTDTQYF	TGTGCCAGCAGCTTAGAAAGAGGTCACACAGATACGCAGTATTTT
14	-	few	TRBV18	TRBJ1-3	CASSPTGSGNTIYF	TGTGCCAGCTCACCAACCGGGTCTGGAAACACCATATATTTT
15	-	-	TRBV4-2	TRBJ1-2	CASSQVDSRWNGYTF	TGTGCCAGCAGCCAAGTAGATTCCAGGTGGAATGGCTACACCTTC
12	TRBD1	-	TRBV10-3	TRBJ1-2	CAISTTGDGYTF	TGTGCCATCAGCACTACAGGGGACGGCTACACCTTC
17	-	-	TRBV19	TRBJ2-2	CASIPGPGLPNTGELFF	TGTGCCAGTATTCCTGGACCGGGACTTCCGAACACCGGGGAGCTGTTTTTT
15	-	-	TRBV28	TRBJ2-7	CASSPRGRSSYEQYF	TGTGCCAGCAGTCCCCGAGGTAGGAGCTCCTACGAGCAGTACTTC
16	-	-	TRBV7-2	TRBJ2-3	CASSLGGSTGSDTQYF	TGTGCCAGCAGCTTAGGCGGGTCGACCGGGTCAGATACGCAGTATTTT
16	-	once	TRBV5-8	TRBJ1-5	CASSLAVGASNQPQHF	TGTGCCAGCAGCTTGGCCGTGGGGGCGAGCAATCAGCCCCAGCATTTT
16	-	-	TRBV7-6	TRBJ2-5	CASSFRGHPSEETQYF	TGTGCCAGCAGCTTCCGGGGACACCCCTCTGAAGAGACCCAGTACTTC
15	-	-	TRBV29-1	TRBJ2-1	CSVDLSGRSYNEQFF	TGCAGCGTTGATCTCTCGGGGAGGTCCTACAATGAGCAGTTCTTC
13	-	few	TRBV13	TRBJ1-1	CASTLLADTEAFF	TGTGCCAGCACCTTGCTCGCAGACACTGAAGCTTTCTTT
14	TRBD1	-	TRBV29-1	TRBJ2-3	CSADRGHSTDTQYF	TGCAGCGCCGACAGGGGGCATAGCACAGATACGCAGTATTTT
14	TRBD1	once	TRBV6-2/TRBV6-3	TRBJ1-2	CASSLTKGARGYTF	TGTGCCAGCAGTTTGACAAAGGGGGCTCGCGGCTACACCTTC
15	TRBD2	-	TRBV4-3	TRBJ2-7	CASSQATSGSYEQYF	TGCGCCAGCAGCCAAGCGACTAGCGGGAGCTACGAGCAGTACTTC
14	TRBD1	-	TRBV5-4	TRBJ2-7	CASSSRTGADEQYF	TGTGCCAGCAGCTCTCGGACAGGGGCGGACGAGCAGTACTTC
14	-	-	TRBV19	TRBJ1-5	CASSIRGGNQPQHF	TGTGCCAGTAGTATTCGCGGGGGAAATCAGCCCCAGCATTTT
15	TRBD2	-	TRBV6-5	TRBJ2-7	CATRLAGGPSYEQYF	TGTGCCACCAGACTAGCGGGAGGACCCAGCTACGAGCAGTACTTC
14	TRBD1	-	TRBV5-1	TRBJ1-2	CASSLGQGEGGYTF	TGCGCCAGCAGCCTAGGACAGGGAGAAGGGGGCTACACCTTC
13	TRBD1	-	TRBV7-2	TRBJ2-2	CASRQGAAGELFF	TGTGCCAGCAGACAGGGGGCCGCCGGGGAGCTGTTTTTT
15	-	-	TRBV28	TRBJ1-6	CASSWGGSYNSPLHF	TGTGCCAGCAGTTGGGGAGGCTCCTATAATTCACCCCTCCACTTT
15	-	-	TRBV18	TRBJ2-5	CASSPPVRVQETQYF	TGTGCCAGCTCACCACCAGTCAGGGTCCAAGAGACCCAGTACTTC
12	-	-	TRBV28	TRBJ1-2	CASSFRDTLYTF	TGTGCCAGCAGTTTCCGGGACACCCTCTACACCTTC
13	-	-	TRBV24-1	TRBJ1-1	CATSAGRWAEAFF	TGTGCCACCAGCGCAGGCAGATGGGCTGAAGCTTTCTTT
13	-	-	TRBV28	TRBJ1-1	CASSSPSGNEAFF	TGTGCCAGCAGTTCCCCTTCCGGGAATGAAGCTTTCTTT
13	-	-	TRBV5-1	TRBJ1-5	CASSYGEQQPQHF	TGCGCCAGCAGTTACGGGGAGCAGCAGCCCCAGCATTTT
14	TRBD1	-	TRBV4-3	TRBJ1-6	CASRRGQGASPLHF	TGCGCCAGCCGCCGGGGGCAGGGGGCTTCACCCCTCCACTTT
15	TRBD1	-	TRBV3-1/TRBV3-2	TRBJ2-7	CASSRRRTGIYEQYF	TGTGCCAGCAGTCGTAGGCGGACAGGGATCTACGAGCAGTACTTC
16	-	once	TRBV18	TRBJ1-4	CASSPQGRGTETKLFF	TGTGCCAGCTCACCACAGGGAAGGGGAACTGAAACAAAACTGTTTTTT
16	-	-	TRBV15	TRBJ1-5	CATSRDGGGRGQPQHF	TGTGCCACCAGCAGAGATGGGGGGGGGCGAGGTCAGCCCCAGCATTTT
15	TRBD2	-	TRBV27	TRBJ2-2	CASSTPGLAGGELFF	TGTGCCAGCAGTACCCCGGGACTAGCGGGCGGGGAGCTGTTTTTT
16	TRBD1	-	TRBV7-3	TRBJ1-2	CASSPEARGQNYGYTF	TGTGCCAGCAGCCCAGAGGCCAGGGGGCAGAACTATGGCTACACCTTC
14	-	-	TRBV19	TRBJ2-1	CASSIDRRGYEQFF	TGTGCCAGTAGTATAGATAGGAGGGGCTATGAGCAGTTCTTC
16	-	-	TRBV3-1/TRBV3-2	TRBJ2-3	CASSQIGQRFTDTQYF	TGTGCCAGCAGCCAAATCGGACAGAGGTTCACAGATACGCAGTATTTT
12	-	-	TRBV12-3/TRBV12-4	TRBJ1-6	CASSLQNSPLHF	TGTGCCAGCAGTTTACAGAATTCACCCCTCCACTTT
15	TRBD1	-	TRBV4-2	TRBJ1-4	CASSQDTGQGGKLFF	TGTGCCAGCAGCCAAGATACGGGACAGGGAGGAAAACTGTTTTTT
11	TRBD1	-	TRBV28	TRBJ1-2	CASHDRVGYTF	TGTGCCAGCCACGACAGGGTTGGCTACACCTTC
14	TRBD1	-	TRBV5-1	TRBJ1-4	CASSPGQGSEKLFF	TGCGCCAGCAGCCCGGGACAGGGCAGCGAAAAACTGTTTTTT
14	TRBD2	-	TRBV7-3	TRBJ2-1	CASSTGLAGNEQFF	TGTGCCAGCAGCACAGGACTAGCGGGCAATGAGCAGTTCTTC
15	-	-	TRBV13	TRBJ2-5	CASSFSPDYQETQYF	TGTGCCAGCAGCTTCTCACCCGACTATCAAGAGACCCAGTACTTC
15	TRBD2	-	TRBV7-9	TRBJ2-3	CASSLPRGRGDTQYF	TGTGCCAGCAGCTTACCGCGCGGGAGAGGGGATACGCAGTATTTT
15	TRBD1	-	TRBV4-3	TRBJ2-7	CASSMTGQVKGEQYF	TGCGCCAGCAGCATGACGGGACAGGTGAAAGGCGAGCAGTACTTC